This T cell receptor beta chain was captured in a study of blood T cell repertoires in COVID-19. Overall study context: Both acute and convalescent COVID-19 samples were obtained from the United States, Italy and Spain.

In the study's own analysis: Using reference gene primer amplification, nucleated cell counts were estimated. Some clones are missing from TCRdb's copy, which holds only in-frame ones; the method was immunoSEQ multiplex PCR. That table furnishes V, J and clone size, whereas the DNA furnished D and trimming. Here the sample spans about 190,000 clones, around nine tenths being singletons. As for this clone: Additional DNA sequences in this sample encode the identical CDR3.

This receptor was taken from a man aged 40-55 years with acute or convalescent COVID-19. The material sequenced was peripheral blood.

The CDR3 coding sequence is TGTGCCAGCAGCTTAGCAGGGGGCTCGTTAGAGACCCAGTACTTC. Amino acids: CASSLAGGSLETQYF. J is TRBJ2-5 and V is TRBV11-2, with 8 bases that match TRBD1. CDR1 and CDR2 (germline): SGHAT, FQNNGV. The CDR3 extends over 15 amino acids. The V segment lost 1 base and the J segment 4 bases; nucleotides outside the gene matches: 5.